This T cell receptor beta chain was identified in a study of radiation and T cells in renal cell carcinoma. Study-level findings and limits: Pretreatment tumor biopsies were lacking, so baseline clonotypes are unknown.

The CDR3 covers 16 residues. Germline-derived CDR1 and CDR2 are SGHRS and YFSETQ. Germline trimming cut 6 bases from V and 3 bases from J; bases unmatched to any gene: 7. Time point denoted: baseline pretreatment blood. Treatment denoted: 15 Gy SBRT to primary tumor, nephrectomy 4 weeks later. As regards this clone: What it recognizes is unknown.

Libraries were prepared by immunoSEQ multiplex PCR; TCRdb keeps only in-frame clonotypes and omits some of them. The sample consists of 120,000 to 150,000 clones, roughly 83% of them appearing once. The clonotype was recovered from a woman aged 50 to 65 with renal cell carcinoma. The sequencing used blood, collected from a patient whose treatment included radiotherapy and nephrectomy. The chain joins TRBV5-1 to TRBJ2-3; 13 nucleotides align to TRBD2. CDR3 in amino acids: CASTSPGLAGTDTQYF. The CDR3 nucleotides are TGCGCCAGCACATCACCGGGACTAGCGGGAACAGATACGCAGTATTTT.